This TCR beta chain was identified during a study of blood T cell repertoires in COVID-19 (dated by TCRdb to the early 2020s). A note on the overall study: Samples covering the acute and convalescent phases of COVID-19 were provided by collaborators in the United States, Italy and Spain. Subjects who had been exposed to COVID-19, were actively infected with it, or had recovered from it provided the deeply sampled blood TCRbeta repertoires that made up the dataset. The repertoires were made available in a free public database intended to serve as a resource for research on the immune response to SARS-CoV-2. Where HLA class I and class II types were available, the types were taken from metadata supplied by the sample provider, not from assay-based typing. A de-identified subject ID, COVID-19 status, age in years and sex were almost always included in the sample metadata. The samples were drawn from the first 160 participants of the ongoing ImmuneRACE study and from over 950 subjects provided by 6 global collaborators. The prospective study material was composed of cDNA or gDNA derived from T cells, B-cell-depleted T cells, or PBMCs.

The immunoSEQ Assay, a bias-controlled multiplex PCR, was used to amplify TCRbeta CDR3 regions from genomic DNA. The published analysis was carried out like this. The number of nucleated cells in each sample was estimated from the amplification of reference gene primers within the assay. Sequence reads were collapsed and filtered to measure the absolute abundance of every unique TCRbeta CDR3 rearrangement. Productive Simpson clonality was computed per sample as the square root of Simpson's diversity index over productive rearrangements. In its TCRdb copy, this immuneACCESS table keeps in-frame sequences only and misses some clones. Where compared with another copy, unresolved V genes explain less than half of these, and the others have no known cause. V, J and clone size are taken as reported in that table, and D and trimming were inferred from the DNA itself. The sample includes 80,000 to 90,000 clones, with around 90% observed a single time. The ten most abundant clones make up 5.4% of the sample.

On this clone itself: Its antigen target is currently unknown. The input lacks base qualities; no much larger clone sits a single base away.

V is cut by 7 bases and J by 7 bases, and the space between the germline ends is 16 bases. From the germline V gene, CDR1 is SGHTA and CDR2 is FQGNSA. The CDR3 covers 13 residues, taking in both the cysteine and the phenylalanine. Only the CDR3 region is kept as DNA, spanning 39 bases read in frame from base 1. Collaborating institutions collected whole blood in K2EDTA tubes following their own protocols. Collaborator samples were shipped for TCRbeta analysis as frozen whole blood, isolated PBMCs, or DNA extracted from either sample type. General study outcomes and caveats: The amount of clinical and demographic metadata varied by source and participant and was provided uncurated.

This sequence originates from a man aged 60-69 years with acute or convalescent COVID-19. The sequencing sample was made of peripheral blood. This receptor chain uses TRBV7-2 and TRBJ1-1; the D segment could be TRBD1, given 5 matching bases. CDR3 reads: CASTSTPGGEAFF. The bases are TGTGCCAGCACCTCTACCCCCGGGGGTGAAGCTTTCTTT.